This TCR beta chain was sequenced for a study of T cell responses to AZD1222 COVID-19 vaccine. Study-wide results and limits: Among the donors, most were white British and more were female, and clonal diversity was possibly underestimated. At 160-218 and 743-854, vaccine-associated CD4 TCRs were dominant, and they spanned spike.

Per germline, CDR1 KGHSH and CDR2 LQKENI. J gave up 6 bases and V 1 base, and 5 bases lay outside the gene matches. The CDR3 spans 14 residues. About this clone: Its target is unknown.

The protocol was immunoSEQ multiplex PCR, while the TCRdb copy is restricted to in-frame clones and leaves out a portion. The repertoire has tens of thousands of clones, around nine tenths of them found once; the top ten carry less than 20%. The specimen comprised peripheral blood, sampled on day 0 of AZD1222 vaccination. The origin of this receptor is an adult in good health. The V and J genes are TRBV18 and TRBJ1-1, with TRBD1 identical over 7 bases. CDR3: CASSPQGASAEAFF. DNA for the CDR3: TGTGCCAGCTCACCACAGGGGGCAAGCGCTGAAGCTTTCTTT.